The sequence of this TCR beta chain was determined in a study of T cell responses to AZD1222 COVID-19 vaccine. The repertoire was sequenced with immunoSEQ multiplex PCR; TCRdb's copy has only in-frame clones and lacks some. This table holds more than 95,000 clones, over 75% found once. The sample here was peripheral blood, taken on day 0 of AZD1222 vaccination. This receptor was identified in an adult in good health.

The CDR3 DNA reads TGTGCCAGCAGCGCTTGGGAGGGCCATGAGCAGTTCTTC. Translated, it gives CASSAWEGHEQFF. The chain has TRBV5-4 and TRBJ2-1; TRBD2 matches at 7 bases. V was clipped by 4 bases and J by 8 bases; unmatched bases: 6. Germline V lookup: CDR1 SGHNT, CDR2 YYREEE (reference sequence). This CDR3 contains 13 residues.